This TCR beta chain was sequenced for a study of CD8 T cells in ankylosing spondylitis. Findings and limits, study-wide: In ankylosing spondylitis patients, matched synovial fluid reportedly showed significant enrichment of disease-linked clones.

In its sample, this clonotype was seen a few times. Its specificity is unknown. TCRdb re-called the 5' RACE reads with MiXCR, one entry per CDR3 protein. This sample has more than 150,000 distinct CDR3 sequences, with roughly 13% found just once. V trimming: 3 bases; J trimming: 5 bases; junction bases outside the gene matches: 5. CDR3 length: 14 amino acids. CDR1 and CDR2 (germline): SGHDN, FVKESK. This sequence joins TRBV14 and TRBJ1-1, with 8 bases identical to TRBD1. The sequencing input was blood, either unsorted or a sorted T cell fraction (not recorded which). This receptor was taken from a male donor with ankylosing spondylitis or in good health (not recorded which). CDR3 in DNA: TGTGCCAGCAGCCAGACAGGGGTAGGAACTGAAGCTTTCTTT. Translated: CASSQTGVGTEAFF.